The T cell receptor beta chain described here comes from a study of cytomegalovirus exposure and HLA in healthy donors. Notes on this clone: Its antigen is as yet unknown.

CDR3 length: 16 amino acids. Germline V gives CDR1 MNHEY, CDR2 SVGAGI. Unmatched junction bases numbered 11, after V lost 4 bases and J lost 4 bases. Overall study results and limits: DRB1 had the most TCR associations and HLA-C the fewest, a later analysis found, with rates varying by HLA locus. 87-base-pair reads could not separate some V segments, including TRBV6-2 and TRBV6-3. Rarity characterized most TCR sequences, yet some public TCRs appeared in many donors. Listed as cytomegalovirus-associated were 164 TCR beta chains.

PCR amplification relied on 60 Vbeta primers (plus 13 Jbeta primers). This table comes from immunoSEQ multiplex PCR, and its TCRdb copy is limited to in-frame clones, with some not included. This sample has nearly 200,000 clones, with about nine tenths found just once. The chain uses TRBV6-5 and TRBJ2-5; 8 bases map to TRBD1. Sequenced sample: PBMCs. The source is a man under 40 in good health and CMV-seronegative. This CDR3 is CASSSGTQGAGETQYF. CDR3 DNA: TGTGCCAGCAGTTCCGGGACCCAGGGGGCGGGAGAGACCCAGTACTTC.